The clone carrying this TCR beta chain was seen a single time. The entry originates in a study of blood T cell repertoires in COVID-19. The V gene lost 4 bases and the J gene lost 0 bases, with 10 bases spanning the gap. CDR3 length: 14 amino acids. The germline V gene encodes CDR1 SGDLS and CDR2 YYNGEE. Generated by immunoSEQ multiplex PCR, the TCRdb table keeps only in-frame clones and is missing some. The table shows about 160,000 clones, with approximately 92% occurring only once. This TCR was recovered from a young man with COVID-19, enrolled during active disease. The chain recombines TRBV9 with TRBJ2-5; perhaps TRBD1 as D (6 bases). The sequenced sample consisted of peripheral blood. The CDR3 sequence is CASSPTGYQETQYF. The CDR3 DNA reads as TGTGCCAGCAGCCCTACAGGGTACCAAGAGACCCAGTACTTC.